This TCR beta chain is from a study of identical twins. Overall study findings and caveats: Out-of-frame alpha sequences that twins shared showed excess low generation probability. High-abundance cord blood beta clonotypes had fewer insertions; memory repertoires showed none.

V gave up 3 bases and J gave up 2 bases, with 8 bases separating them. This CDR3 comprises 15 residues. Germline loops: CDR1 SEHNR, CDR2 FQNEAQ (reference sequence). As regards this clonotype: No antigen is known for it.

TCRdb redid the calling of the 5' RACE reads with MiXCR, one entry per CDR3 protein. The sample carries around 1.7 million distinct CDR3 sequences, around 33% recorded once. The chain links TRBV7-9 to TRBJ1-6; weak D call: TRBD1 (5 bases). Sequenced material: cord blood. This receptor was identified in a newborn girl in good health. In DNA form, the CDR3 reads TGTGCCAGCAGCTTCGCGGGGGCCTATAATTCACCCCTCCACTTT. Encoded protein: CASSFAGAYNSPLHF. The full variable domain, with the rest looked up from reference TRBV7-9 and TRBJ1-6, is DTGVSQNPRHKITKRGQNVTFRCDPISEHNRLYWYRQTLGQGPEFLTYFQNEAQLEKSRLLSDRFSAERPKGSFSTLEIQRTEQGDSAMYLCASSFAGAYNSPLHFGNGTRLTVT.